This T cell receptor (beta chain) is drawn from a study of cytomegalovirus exposure and HLA in healthy donors. On the study more broadly: The approximately 670 first-cohort repertoires and the 130 or so validation repertoires shared the same platform, a later analysis reported. Regarding the study as a whole: First-cohort TCR clusters tended to co-occur in the 90 to 150 validation repertoires, a later analysis found. Reported results showed that the classifier diagnosed cytomegalovirus status with high specificity and sensitivity.

Sequencing was performed with immunoSEQ multiplex PCR; in TCRdb, only in-frame clones are kept and a portion is missing. Among approximately 100,000 clones listed, around 85% were seen once. This clone appeared once. The antigen remains unidentified. The CDR3 consists of 13 residues. J gave up 7 bases and V 6 bases, and 3 bases lay outside the gene matches. The germline V gene has CDR1 SEHNR and CDR2 FQNEAQ (reference sequence). The sequenced sample consisted of PBMCs. This TCR was recovered from a woman aged 30 to 39 in good health and CMV-seronegative. The chain is built from TRBV7-9 and TRBJ1-4; the match to TRBD1 covers 9 bases. The CDR3 region has the DNA TGTGCCAGCAGTCAACAGGGGGCTGAAAAACTGTTTTTT. This gives the protein CASSQQGAEKLFF.